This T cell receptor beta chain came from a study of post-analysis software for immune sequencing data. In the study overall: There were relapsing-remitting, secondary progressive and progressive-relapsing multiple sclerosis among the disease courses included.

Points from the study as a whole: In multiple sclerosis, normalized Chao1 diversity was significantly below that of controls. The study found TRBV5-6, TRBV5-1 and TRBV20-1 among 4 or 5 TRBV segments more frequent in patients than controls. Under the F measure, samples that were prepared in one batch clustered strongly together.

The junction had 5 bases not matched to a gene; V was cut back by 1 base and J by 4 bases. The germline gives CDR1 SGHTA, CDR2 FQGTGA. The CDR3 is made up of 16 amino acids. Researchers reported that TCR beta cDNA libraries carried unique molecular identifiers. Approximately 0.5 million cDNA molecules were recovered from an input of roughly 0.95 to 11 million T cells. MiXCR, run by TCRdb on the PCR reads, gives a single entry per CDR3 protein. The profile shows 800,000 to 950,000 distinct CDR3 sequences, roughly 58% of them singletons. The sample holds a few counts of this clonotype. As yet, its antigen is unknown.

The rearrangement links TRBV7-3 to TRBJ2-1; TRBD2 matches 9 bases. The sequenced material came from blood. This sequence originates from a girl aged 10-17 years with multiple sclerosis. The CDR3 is CASSLRPSGAYNEQFF. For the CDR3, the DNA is TGTGCCAGCAGCTTAAGGCCTAGCGGGGCGTACAATGAGCAGTTCTTC.